The 8 T cell receptor beta chains below come from one sample, sequenced in a study of Ad26.COV2.S vaccination and SARS-CoV-2 variants. Data came from immunoSEQ multiplex PCR; TCRdb stores just in-frame clones and leaves some out. The sample contains about 440,000 clones, roughly 91% of which appear only once. Specified treatment: some 20 received Ad26.COV2.S at low or high dose, single or two shots; roughly five received placebo; per-sample allocation not given. Collection of samples fell on day 63 after the first vaccine or placebo injection. Specimen: peripheral blood, collected in a trial of Ad26.COV2.S vaccine versus placebo. These receptors were taken from a person between 18 and 65 years old who received the Ad26.COV2.S COVID-19 vaccine or a placebo.

The chain employs TRBV24-1 and TRBJ2-1; D call uncertain. Trimming removed 4 bases from V and 3 bases from J, with 12 bases in between. The CDR3 runs to 15 residues. Looked up from germline, CDR1 is KGHDR and CDR2 is SFDVKD. The CDR3 DNA reads as TGTGCCACCAGTGAGTCGACTGGGATCTACAATGAGCAGTTCTTC. Translating it yields CATSESTGIYNEQFF.

This chain uses TRBV4-2 with TRBJ1-5; no clear D. V was clipped by 3 bases and J by 6 bases, with 15 bases between them. The CDR3 length is 15 residues. Germline V lookup: CDR1 LGHNA, CDR2 YNFKEQ. DNA of the CDR3: TGTGCCAGCAGCCAGGCTCAGGACTCCAGTCAGCCCCAGCATTTT. It is translated as CASSQAQDSSQPQHF.

The chain is built from TRBV27 and TRBJ2-7, with 10 bases that match TRBD2. Trimming at V came to 6 bases and at J to 2 bases, leaving 10 bases not matched to a gene. The germline V gene encodes CDR1 MNHEY and CDR2 SMNVEV (reference sequence). There are 16 residues in the CDR3. CDR3 DNA: TGTGCCAGCAGGAAACCGACTAGCGGGCCACCCTACGAGCAGTACTTC. This translates into CASRKPTSGPPYEQYF.

The V call is TRBV27, the J call TRBJ2-7; TRBD1 agrees at 7 bases. Germline V gives CDR1 MNHEY, CDR2 SMNVEV (reference sequence). The CDR3 runs to 13 residues. The V segment lost 5 bases and the J segment 4 bases; nucleotides outside the gene matches: 5. CDR3 residues: CASSLGQQYEQYF. CDR3 DNA: TGTGCCAGCAGTCTGGGACAGCAATACGAGCAGTACTTC.

DNA for the CDR3: TGCGCCAGCAGCTTAGGGGACAGTAATGAAAAACTGTTTTTT. Translated, it gives CASSLGDSNEKLFF. This rearrangement joins TRBV5-1 to TRBJ1-4; 7 nucleotides line up with TRBD1. Germline values: CDR1 SGHRS, CDR2 YFSETQ. The CDR3 is made up of 14 amino acids. Losses at the gene ends were 2 bases for V and 4 bases for J; bases not matched to a gene: 2.

The gene calls are TRBV4-3 and TRBJ1-2; D gene uncertain. The CDR3 covers 14 residues. Germline lookup yields CDR1 LGHNA and CDR2 YSLEER. Deletions cut 1 base from V and 2 bases from J, with 8 bases between. In DNA form, the CDR3 reads TGCGCCAGCAGCCAAGTTCCCCTGAACTATGGCTACACCTTC. The encoded protein is CASSQVPLNYGYTF.

The count of this clone is one. The V gene is TRBV4-1, the J gene TRBJ2-7; D is ambiguous. Per germline, CDR1 MGHRA and CDR2 YSYEKL. V was shortened by 3 bases and J by 6 bases, with 9 bases between the two germline ends. CDR3 length: 12 residues. The CDR3 bases are TGCGCCAGCAGCCAGGGGATGGGCGAGCAGTACTTC. It codes for CASSQGMGEQYF.

CDR3 amino acids: CASSGEGMGQPQHF. The CDR3 nucleotides are TGTGCCAGCAGTGGGGAGGGAATGGGTCAGCCCCAGCATTTT. The J gene is TRBJ1-5, the V gene TRBV2; unclear D gene. The germline gives CDR1 SNHLY, CDR2 FYNNEI. V was shortened by 4 bases and J by 6 bases, with 13 bases between the two germline ends. CDR3 size: 14 residues.